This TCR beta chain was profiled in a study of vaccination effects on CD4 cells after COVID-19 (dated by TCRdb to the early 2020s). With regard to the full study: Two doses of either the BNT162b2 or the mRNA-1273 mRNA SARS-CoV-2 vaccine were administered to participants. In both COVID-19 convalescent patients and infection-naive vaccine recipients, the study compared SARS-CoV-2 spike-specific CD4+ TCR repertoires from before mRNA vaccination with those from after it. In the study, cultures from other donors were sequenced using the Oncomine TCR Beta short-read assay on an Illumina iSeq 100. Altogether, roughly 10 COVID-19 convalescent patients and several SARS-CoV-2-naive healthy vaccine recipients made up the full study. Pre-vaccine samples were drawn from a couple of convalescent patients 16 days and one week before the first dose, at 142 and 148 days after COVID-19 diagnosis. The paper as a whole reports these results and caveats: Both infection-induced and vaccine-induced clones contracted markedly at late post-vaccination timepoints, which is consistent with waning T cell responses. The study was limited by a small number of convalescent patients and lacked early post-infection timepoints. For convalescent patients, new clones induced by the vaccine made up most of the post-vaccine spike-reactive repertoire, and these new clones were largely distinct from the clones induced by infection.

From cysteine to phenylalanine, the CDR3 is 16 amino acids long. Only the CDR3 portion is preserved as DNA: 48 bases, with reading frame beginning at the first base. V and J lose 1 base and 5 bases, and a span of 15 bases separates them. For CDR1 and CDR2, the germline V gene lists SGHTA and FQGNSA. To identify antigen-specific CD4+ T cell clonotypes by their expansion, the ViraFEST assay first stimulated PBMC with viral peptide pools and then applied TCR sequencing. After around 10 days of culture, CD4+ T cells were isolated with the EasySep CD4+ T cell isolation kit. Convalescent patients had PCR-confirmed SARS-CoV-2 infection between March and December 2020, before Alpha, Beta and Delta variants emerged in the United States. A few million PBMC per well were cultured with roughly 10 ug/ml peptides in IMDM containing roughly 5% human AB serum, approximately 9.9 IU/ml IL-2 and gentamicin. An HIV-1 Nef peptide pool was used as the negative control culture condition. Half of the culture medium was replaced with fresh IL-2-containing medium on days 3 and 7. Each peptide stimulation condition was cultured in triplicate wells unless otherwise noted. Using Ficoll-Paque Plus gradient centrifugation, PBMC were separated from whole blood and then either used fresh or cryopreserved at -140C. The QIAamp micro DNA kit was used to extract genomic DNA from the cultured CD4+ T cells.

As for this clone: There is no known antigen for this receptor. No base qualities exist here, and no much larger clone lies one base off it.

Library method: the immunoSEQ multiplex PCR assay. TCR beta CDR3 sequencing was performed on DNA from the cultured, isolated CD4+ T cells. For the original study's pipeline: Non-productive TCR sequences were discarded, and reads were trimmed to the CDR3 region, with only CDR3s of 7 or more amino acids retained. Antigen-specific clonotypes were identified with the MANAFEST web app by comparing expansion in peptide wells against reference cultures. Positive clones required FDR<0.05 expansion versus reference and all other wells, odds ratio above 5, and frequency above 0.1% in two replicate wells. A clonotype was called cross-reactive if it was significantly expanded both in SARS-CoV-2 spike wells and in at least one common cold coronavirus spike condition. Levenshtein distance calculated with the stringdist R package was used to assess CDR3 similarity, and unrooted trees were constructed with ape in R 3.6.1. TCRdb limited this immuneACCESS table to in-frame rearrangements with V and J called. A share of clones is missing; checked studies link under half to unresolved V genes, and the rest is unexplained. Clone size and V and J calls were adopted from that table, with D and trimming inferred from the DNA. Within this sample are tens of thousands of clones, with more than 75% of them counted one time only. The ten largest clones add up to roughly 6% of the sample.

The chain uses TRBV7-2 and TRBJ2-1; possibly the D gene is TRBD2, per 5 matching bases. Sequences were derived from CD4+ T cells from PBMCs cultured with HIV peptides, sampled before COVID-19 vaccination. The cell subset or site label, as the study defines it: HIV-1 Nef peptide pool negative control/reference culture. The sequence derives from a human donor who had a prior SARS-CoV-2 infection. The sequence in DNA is TGTGCCAGCAGCTTAGTGGCCGGGATAATAAACAATGAGCAGTTCTTC. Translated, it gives CASSLVAGIINNEQFF.